This T cell receptor (beta chain) was obtained from a study of blood T cell repertoires in COVID-19. The wider study: Sample material is recorded as cDNA or gDNA derived from T cells, B-cell-depleted T cells, or PBMCs.

In the original analysis: Using reference gene primer amplification, nucleated cell counts were estimated. Produced via immunoSEQ multiplex PCR; TCRdb's table is partial and in-frame only. The V and J calls and the clone size are those of that table, but D and trimming were determined from the DNA. This table has almost 250,000 clones, around 88% appearing once. Trimming at V came to 1 base and at J to 4 bases, leaving 14 bases not matched to a gene. The CDR3 sequence is 20 residues long. Germline-derived CDR1 and CDR2 are MDHEN and SYDVKM. The study drew participants aged about 18 to 89 years from under 30 US areas. Recovery among Cohort 3 donors was established by two negative PCRs, clearance, or symptom resolution.

The V call is TRBV28, the J call TRBJ2-3, with TRBD2 identical over 13 bases. This sequence originates from a woman aged 25 to 39 who had recovered from COVID-19. Sample: PBMCs or T cells enriched from blood (not recorded which). This CDR3 reads CASSLSKRGTSGKKADTQYF. CDR3 in DNA: TGTGCCAGCAGTTTATCCAAACGCGGGACTAGCGGGAAGAAGGCAGATACGCAGTATTTT.